These 10 T cell receptor beta chains were all obtained from the same sample, sequenced in a study of T-cell reconstitution after alpha-beta-depleted transplantation in children. TCRbeta library preparation incorporated unique molecular identifiers. Each CDR3 protein is one row after TCRdb ran MiXCR on the PCR reads. The data show about 980,000 distinct CDR3 sequences, about 26% seen once. This specimen consisted of PBMCs, mostly from graft donor cells, obtained 360 days after TCRalphabeta/CD19-depleted stem cell transplant. These receptors were collected from a boy in the first two years of life who had a stem cell transplant for SCID, so the T cells may come from the graft donor.

V usage is TRBV10-2 and J usage is TRBJ1-1; D perhaps matches TRBD1 (5 bases). CDR1 WSHSY and CDR2 SAAADI come from the germline V gene. The CDR3 is 14 residues long. Trimming left V 2 bases short and J 1 base short, with 8 bases between. The CDR3 region is CASSETGKNTEAFF. The CDR3 region has the DNA TGCGCCAGCAGTGAGACAGGAAAGAACACTGAAGCTTTCTTT.

Remarks on this clonotype: The junction and the germline gene differ at one end; a read error may be behind it. V usage is TRBV6-5 and J usage is TRBJ2-1; D call uncertain. The CDR3 is 11 amino acids. Germline assignment: CDR1 MNHEY and CDR2 SVGAGI. DNA of the CDR3: TGTGTCGCTGGACGGTTTAATGAGCAGTCCTTC. Translated: CVAGRFNEQSF.

J is TRBJ1-4 and V is TRBV18; no definite D call. V lost 2 bases, J lost 8 bases, and 9 bases lay in between. The V gene's germline CDR1 is KGHSH and CDR2 LQKENI. The CDR3 is made up of 13 amino acids. The CDR3 region has the DNA TGTGCCAGCTCACCAGAGAGTATGGAAAAACTGTTTTTT. Its translation is CASSPESMEKLFF.

The genes are TRBV7-9 and TRBJ2-5, with 7 bases lining up with TRBD1. CDR3 size: 14 residues. Germline CDR1 and CDR2: SEHNR and FQNEAQ (reference sequence). Germline trimming cut 10 bases from V and 1 base from J; bases unmatched to any gene: 9. CDR3 in amino acids: CATNLGQIQETQYF. CDR3 nucleotides: TGTGCCACCAATCTGGGACAGATCCAAGAGACCCAGTACTTC.

This clonotype was seen a few times. V usage is TRBV20-1 and J usage is TRBJ1-4, with D unresolved. The CDR3 loop spans 11 amino acids. Trimming shortened V by 7 bases and J by 5 bases, and 8 bases separated the two germline ends. In germline, CDR1 is DFQATT, CDR2 SNEGSKA (reference sequence). The CDR3 protein is CSVVWNEKLFF. CDR3 DNA: TGCAGTGTAGTGTGGAATGAAAAACTGTTTTTT.

This clonotype was recorded a few times. The gene calls are TRBV12-3 or TRBV12-4 and TRBJ2-1; D is perhaps TRBD1 (5 bases). The CDR3 extends over 16 amino acids. The V end was cut by 3 bases, the J end by 6 bases, with 18 bases between. The CDR3 DNA sequence: TGTGCCAGCAGTTTTTATTGGGGCTCCTTGCGCAATGAGCAGTTCTTC. The encoded protein is CASSFYWGSLRNEQFF.

The chain uses TRBV3-1 and TRBJ2-3, with D perhaps TRBD2 (6 bases). Germline CDR1 is LGHDT and CDR2 is YNNKEL (reference sequence). V dropped 4 bases and J dropped 6 bases, with 17 bases sitting between them. CDR3 size: 15 residues. The chain's CDR3 is CASSLSAGFLDTQYF. Here the CDR3 DNA reads TGTGCCAGCAGCCTTAGCGCGGGGTTTCTTGATACGCAGTATTTT.

The chain employs TRBV12-3 or TRBV12-4 and TRBJ1-1; perhaps TRBD1 as D (6 bases). The CDR3 contains 14 residues. The V end lost 7 bases, the J end lost 1 base, and 13 bases lay between the germline ends. CDR3 sequence (DNA): TGTGCCAGCATCCAAGACAGGAAGAACACTGAAGCTTTCTTT. It codes for CASIQDRKNTEAFF.

The V call is TRBV4-2, the J call TRBJ2-3; no reliable D call. Germline assignment: CDR1 LGHNA and CDR2 YNFKEQ. V dropped 1 base and J dropped 0 bases, with 11 bases sitting between them. This CDR3 is 16 amino acids long. In DNA form, the CDR3 reads TGTGCCAGCAGCCAAGCCCCCGGTACTAGCACAGATACGCAGTATTTT. Amino acid sequence: CASSQAPGTSTDTQYF.

The genes are TRBV18 and TRBJ1-3; tentatively, D is TRBD1 (6 bases). V was trimmed by 6 bases and J by 2 bases, leaving 11 bases between them. Germline-derived CDR1 and CDR2 are KGHSH and LQKENI. CDR3 length: 14 residues. The CDR3 loop is CASSPGQTGNTIYF. The CDR3 nucleotides read TGTGCCAGCTCCCCGGGACAAACTGGAAACACCATATATTTT.